This T cell receptor beta chain comes out of a study of spatial heterogeneity in lung cancer. The overall study: Alpha-chain sequences were consistently detected less often than beta-chain sequences. Across the raw uncorrected reads, a unique TCR and UMI combination was observed, on average, more than ten times.

The time point is: sample taken at primary tumor resection. Unsorted whole RNA samples from tumor, nontumor lung or frozen PBMC were sequenced. Samples were obtained from 70 or so donors, all untreated early-stage non-small cell lung cancer patients. TCRdb redid the calling of the 5' RACE reads with MiXCR, one entry per CDR3 protein. The data contain tens of thousands of distinct CDR3 sequences, around 8.4% of them singletons. This clonotype was detected ten times or more. The antigen remains undetermined. In germline, CDR1 is SGHTA, CDR2 FQGNSA. V was trimmed by 1 base and J by 4 bases, leaving 13 bases between them. The CDR3 length is 15 residues. Study-wide points: Detection of ubiquitous tumor TCRs in blood was higher at resection than follow-up.

The sample here was PBMCs, taken at surgery. V is TRBV7-2 and J is TRBJ2-5; D gene ambiguous. The source is a female donor with early-stage non-small cell lung cancer. CDR3 protein: CASSLGRGRRETQYF. The CDR3 nucleotides are TGTGCCAGCAGCTTAGGTAGAGGCCGCCGAGAGACCCAGTACTTC.